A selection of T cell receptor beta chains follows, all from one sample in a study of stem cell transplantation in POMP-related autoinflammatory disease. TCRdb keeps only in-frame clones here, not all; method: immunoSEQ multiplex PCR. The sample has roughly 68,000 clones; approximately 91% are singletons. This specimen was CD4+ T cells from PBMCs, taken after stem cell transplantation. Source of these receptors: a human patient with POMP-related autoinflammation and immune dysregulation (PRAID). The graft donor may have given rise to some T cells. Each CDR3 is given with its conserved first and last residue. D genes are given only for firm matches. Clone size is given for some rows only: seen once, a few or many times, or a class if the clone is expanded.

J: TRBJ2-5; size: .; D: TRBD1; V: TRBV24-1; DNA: TGTGCCACCAGTGATTTAAGGGGGCGAGGGGAGACCCAGTACTTC; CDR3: CATSDLRGRGETQYF
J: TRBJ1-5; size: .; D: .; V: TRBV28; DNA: TGTGCCAGCAGTTTGGTTTCAAATGAACTTAGCAATCAGCCCCAGCATTTT; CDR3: CASSLVSNELSNQPQHF
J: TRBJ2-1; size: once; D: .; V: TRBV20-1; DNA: TGCAGTGCTAGTTGGGGGAGCCCCTACAATGAGCAGTTCTTC; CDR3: CSASWGSPYNEQFF
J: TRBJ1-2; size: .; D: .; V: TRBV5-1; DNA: TGCGCCAGCAGCTTGGCGGAGAACTATGGCTACACCTTC; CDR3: CASSLAENYGYTF
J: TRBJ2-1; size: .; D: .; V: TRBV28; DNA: TGTGCCAGCAGTTTTAGGGCAGGGGATTACAATGAGCAGTTCTTC; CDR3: CASSFRAGDYNEQFF
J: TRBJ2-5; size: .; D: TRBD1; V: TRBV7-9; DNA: TGTGCCACCGACTCCAGGACAGGATCACAAGAGACCCAGTACTTC; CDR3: CATDSRTGSQETQYF
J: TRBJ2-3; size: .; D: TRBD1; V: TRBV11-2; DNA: TGTGCCAGCAGCTTGGACAGGGCCACAGATACGCAGTATTTT; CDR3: CASSLDRATDTQYF
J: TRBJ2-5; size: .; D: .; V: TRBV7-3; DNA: TGTGCCAGCAGCCAGCGGCTCCAAGAGACCCAGTACTTC; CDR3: CASSQRLQETQYF
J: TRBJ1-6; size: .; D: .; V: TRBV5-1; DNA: TGCGCCAGCAGCTGGACGCCCCCTCGGGACCGATTACCTTCACCCCTCCACTTT; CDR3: CASSWTPPRDRLPSPLHF
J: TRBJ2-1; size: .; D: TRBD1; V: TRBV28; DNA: TGTGCCAGCAGTTTAACCGGGACAGCCTACAATGAGCAGTTCTTC; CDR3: CASSLTGTAYNEQFF